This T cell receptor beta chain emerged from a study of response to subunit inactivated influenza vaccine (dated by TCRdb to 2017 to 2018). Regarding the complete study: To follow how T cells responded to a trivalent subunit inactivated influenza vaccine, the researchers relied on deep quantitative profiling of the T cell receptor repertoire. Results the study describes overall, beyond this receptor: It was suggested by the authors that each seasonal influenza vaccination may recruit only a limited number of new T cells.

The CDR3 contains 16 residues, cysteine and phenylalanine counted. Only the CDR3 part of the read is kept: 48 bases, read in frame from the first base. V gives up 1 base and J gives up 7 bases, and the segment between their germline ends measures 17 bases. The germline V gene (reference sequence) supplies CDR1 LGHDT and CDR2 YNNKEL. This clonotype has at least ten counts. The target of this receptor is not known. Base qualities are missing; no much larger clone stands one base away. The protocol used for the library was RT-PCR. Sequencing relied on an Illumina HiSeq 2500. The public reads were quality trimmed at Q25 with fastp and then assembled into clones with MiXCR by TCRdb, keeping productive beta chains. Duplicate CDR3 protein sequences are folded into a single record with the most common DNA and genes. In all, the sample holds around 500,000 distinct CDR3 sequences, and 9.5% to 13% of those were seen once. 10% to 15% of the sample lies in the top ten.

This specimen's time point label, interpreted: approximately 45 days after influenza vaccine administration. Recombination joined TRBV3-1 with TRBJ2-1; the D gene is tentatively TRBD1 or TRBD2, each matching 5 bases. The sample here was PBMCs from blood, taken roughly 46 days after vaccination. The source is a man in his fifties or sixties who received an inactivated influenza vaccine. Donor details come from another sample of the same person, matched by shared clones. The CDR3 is CASSQVSRTWGNEQFF. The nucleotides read TGTGCCAGCAGCCAAGTATCGCGGACCTGGGGGAATGAGCAGTTCTTC.